The 6 T cell receptor beta chains listed next were all sequenced from one sample in a study of a mutant IDH1 vaccine in newly diagnosed glioma. Repertoires were generated with immunoSEQ multiplex PCR, while TCRdb's copy carries only in-frame clones and drops some. This table holds about 92,000 clones, around three quarters found once. The time point here: baseline, week 1 (first vaccination visit). As to treatment: pre-vaccination baseline after standard-of-care therapy. Sequenced material: PBMCs, taken from a glioma patient treated with radiotherapy, temozolomide or both. These receptors were taken from a man aged 40-55 years with glioma.

This chain joins TRBV7-9 and TRBJ2-5; D may be TRBD1 (6 bases). The CDR3 runs to 13 residues. Germline-derived CDR1 and CDR2 are SEHNR and FQNEAQ (reference sequence). V was clipped by 7 bases and J by 5 bases, with 14 bases between them. The CDR3 DNA follows: TGTGCCAGCAACCCCAGGGGCGCTGAGACCCAGTACTTC. Translated, it gives CASNPRGAETQYF.

The chain employs TRBV9 and TRBJ2-7, with D possibly being TRBD1 or TRBD2 (5 bases each). V was clipped by 2 bases and J by 2 bases, with 17 bases between them. Germline CDR1 SGDLS, CDR2 YYNGEE. The CDR3 spans 16 residues. CDR3 coding DNA: TGTGCCAGCAGCGTTTCCGGGGACCTACTAGCCTACGAGCAGTACTTC. Translation gives CASSVSGDLLAYEQYF. Drawing the rest from reference TRBV9 and TRBJ2-7, the complete variable domain is DSGVTQTPKHLITATGQRVTLRCSPRSGDLSVYWYQQSLDQGLQFLIQYYNGEERAKGNILERFSAQQFPDLHSELNLSSLELGDSALYFCASSVSGDLLAYEQYFGPGTRLTVT.

The rearrangement joins TRBV7-9 to TRBJ2-5; 7 nucleotides line up with TRBD1. V lost 3 bases, J lost 0 bases, and 4 bases stayed unmatched. The CDR3 sequence is 15 residues long. CDR1 is SEHNR, CDR2 FQNEAQ, per germline (reference sequence). CDR3 sequence: CASSLGDRYQETQYF. CDR3 sequence (DNA): TGTGCCAGCAGCTTGGGGGACAGATACCAAGAGACCCAGTACTTC.

This clone was counted between two and nine times. This chain connects TRBV5-4 to TRBJ1-1, with no clear D. The CDR3 sequence is 13 residues long. Looked up from germline, CDR1 is SGHNT and CDR2 is YYREEE (reference sequence). Deletions cut 4 bases from V and 7 bases from J, with 14 bases between. The CDR3 bases are TGTGCCAGCAGCCGCCCGGATGGAGGTGAAGCTTTCTTT. Protein: CASSRPDGGEAFF.

V is TRBV15 and J is TRBJ2-7; 7 bases match TRBD1. The CDR3 is made up of 18 amino acids. V was pared by 0 bases and J by 5 bases, with 16 bases of the junction left unmatched. Germline V gives CDR1 LNHNV, CDR2 YYDKDF (reference sequence). The CDR3 reads CATSRDRPGQTGSHEQYF. The CDR3, as DNA: TGTGCCACCAGCAGAGATAGGCCCGGACAGACAGGGTCCCACGAGCAGTACTTC.

A few counts support this clone. This chain joins TRBV25-1 and TRBJ1-1, with 7 bases identical to TRBD1. CDR1 and CDR2 from the germline V gene are MGHDK and SYGVNS. V lost 6 bases and J lost 4; bases outside the gene matches: 11. The CDR3 spans 15 residues. In DNA, the CDR3 is TGTGCCAGCAGAGAACGACAGGGTAGGGGCACTGAAGCTTTCTTT. Encoded protein: CASRERQGRGTEAFF.